This T cell receptor beta chain was recorded in a study of human T cells and chemical hapten exposure. The study's findings and limits: Expanded TCRs clustered into significantly more large CDR3 similarity groups than controls, the analysis revealed.

The CDR3 contains 13 residues. CDR1 is MDHEN, CDR2 SYDVKM, per germline. V was pared by 7 bases and J by 5 bases, with 12 bases between. This clonotype was found a few times. Its antigen is not identified. As for time point: pre-sensitization, week 0. The treatment: therapeutic diphenylcyclopropenone sensitization with weekly scalp DPC. Separate cDNA molecules received unique molecular identifiers, which the library attached to them. Each CDR3 protein gets one entry after TCRdb re-called the RACE reads with MiXCR. The profile shows about 180,000 distinct CDR3 sequences, around 30% of them singletons. The chain recombines TRBV28 with TRBJ1-5; D call uncertain. The sequencing used whole blood, collected in connection with sensitization to the hapten diphenylcyclopropenone (DPC). The TCR comes from a woman aged 25 to 39 with alopecia areata. Some clones in this sample may be carry-over from other donors' samples. The CDR3 here is CASKVGRDQPQHF. The CDR3 region has the DNA TGTGCCAGCAAGGTGGGGAGGGATCAGCCCCAGCATTTT.